This T cell receptor beta chain was sequenced in a study of blood T cell repertoires in COVID-19. Study at large: T cells, B-cell-depleted T cells, or PBMCs supplied cDNA or gDNA.

The CDR3 is 15 residues long. Germline V CDR1 and CDR2: SQVTM, ANQGSEA. V lost 4 bases to trimming and J lost 4 bases; unmatched junction nucleotides: 12. Clones were sequenced by immunoSEQ multiplex PCR, and TCRdb holds only the in-frame ones, with some missing. The profile shows about 240,000 clones, about 90% of them singletons. Participant ages covered about 18 to 90 years across around 25 US areas. Membership in each cohort depended on participant-reported clinical history. The sequenced sample was PBMCs or T cells enriched from blood (not recorded which). The source of this sequence is a woman in her thirties or forties with acute COVID-19. The chain combines TRBV29-1 with TRBJ1-2; TRBD1 agrees at 7 bases. DNA of the CDR3: TGCAGCGTTGCAGGGGAGGACAGGTTCGGCTATGGCTACACCTTC. Encoded protein: CSVAGEDRFGYGYTF. Complete variable domain (other parts from reference TRBV29-1 and TRBJ1-2): SAVISQKPSRDICQRGTSLTIQCQVDSQVTMMFWYRQQPGQSLTLIATANQGSEATYESGFVIDKFPISRPNLTFSTLTVSNMSPEDSSIYLCSVAGEDRFGYGYTFGSGTRLTVV.